One sample yielded the 11 T cell receptor beta chains listed below, sequenced in a study of CD8 T cells in ankylosing spondylitis. In TCRdb, the 5' RACE reads were re-called with MiXCR into one record per CDR3 protein. The sample lists some 150,000 distinct CDR3 sequences, roughly 44% occurring once. The sequenced sample was synovial fluid, either unsorted or a sorted T cell fraction (not recorded which). The source is a male donor with ankylosing spondylitis.

The J gene is TRBJ2-7, the V gene TRBV4-1; 9 positions agree with TRBD1. The CDR3 loop spans 17 amino acids. Germline V CDR1 and CDR2: MGHRA, YSYEKL. Trimming took 0 bases from V and 0 from J; bases not matched to a gene: 6. Here the CDR3 reads CASSQESDRGNSYEQYF. The CDR3 DNA follows: TGCGCCAGCAGCCAAGAATCTGACAGGGGGAACTCCTACGAGCAGTACTTC.

The chain has TRBV9 and TRBJ1-1; TRBD1 agrees at 8 bases. Germline trimming cut 3 bases from V and 0 bases from J; bases unmatched to any gene: 10. CDR1 and CDR2 from the germline V gene are SGDLS and YYNGEE. This CDR3 is built from 17 residues. The CDR3 coding sequence is TGTGCCAGCAGCGAATCACAGGGGGGGCAGCTGAACACTGAAGCTTTCTTT. It is translated as CASSESQGGQLNTEAFF.

A few counts support this clonotype. The V and J genes are TRBV7-2 and TRBJ2-2; TRBD2 agrees at 13 bases. The V gene's germline CDR1 is SGHTA and CDR2 FQGNSA. The V and J ends lost 5 bases and 8 bases, in that order; junction bases with no gene match: 8. The CDR3 covers 16 residues. The CDR3 DNA follows: TGTGCCAGCAGCCCGCGGACTAGCGGGGGTTCGGGGGAGCTGTTTTTT. This encodes CASSPRTSGGSGELFF. The full variable domain, in which reference TRBV7-2 and TRBJ2-2 provide the parts outside the CDR3, is GAGVSQSPSNKVTEKGKDVELRCDPISGHTALYWYRQSLGQGLEFLIYFQGNSAPDKSGLPSDRFSAERTGGSVSTLTIQRTQQEDSAVYLCASSPRTSGGSGELFFGEGSRLTVL.

CDR3 amino acids: CASSHLDGGGGVYEQYF. The CDR3 DNA sequence: TGTGCCAGCAGCCACCTAGATGGTGGCGGGGGGGTCTACGAGCAGTACTTC. This chain connects TRBV4-2 to TRBJ2-7, with 9 bases lining up with TRBD2. J was trimmed by 3 bases and V by 3 bases; bases with no gene match: 12. The germline V gene has CDR1 LGHNA and CDR2 YNFKEQ. This CDR3 region has 17 residues.

Only a few counts were recorded for this clonotype. In DNA, the CDR3 is TGCGCCAGCAGCCAAGATGGGGACAGGGGGGCAGTGAGTGAAGCTTTCTTT. Translated, it gives CASSQDGDRGAVSEAFF. The rearrangement uses TRBV4-1 and TRBJ1-1; 11 nucleotides agree with TRBD1. V shed 0 bases and J 7 bases; nucleotides not matched to a gene: 10. The CDR3 is 17 residues long. Germline CDR1 reads MGHRA; CDR2 reads YSYEKL.

The table lists this clonotype with a count of one. V and J are TRBV27 and TRBJ2-1; 10 positions match TRBD1. CDR1 is MNHEY and CDR2 is SMNVEV in the germline V gene (reference sequence). V lost 5 bases and J lost 5; bases outside the gene matches: 6. The CDR3 contains 15 residues. CDR3: CASSIGTGEHNEQFF. In DNA form, the CDR3 reads TGTGCCAGCAGTATCGGGACAGGGGAACACAATGAGCAGTTCTTC.

The rearrangement joins TRBV12-3 or TRBV12-4 to TRBJ2-7, with unresolved D. This CDR3 is built from 15 residues. Deletions cut 5 bases from V and 0 bases from J, with 14 bases between. CDR3 DNA: TGTGCCAGCAGTCTTGGACCAGGAGACTCCTACGAGCAGTACTTC. It codes for CASSLGPGDSYEQYF.

The chain recombines TRBV4-3 with TRBJ2-1; 8 positions match TRBD2. The CDR3 covers 18 residues. Unmatched junction bases numbered 12, after V lost 1 base and J lost 4 bases. Germline CDR1 LGHNA, CDR2 YSLEER. This chain's CDR3 is CASSQGPVRLARYNEQFF. The CDR3 DNA reads as TGCGCCAGCAGCCAAGGGCCCGTCCGACTAGCGAGATACAATGAGCAGTTCTTC.

This clonotype was recorded only once. The V and J genes are TRBV15 and TRBJ1-5; D unresolved. The germline V gene has CDR1 LNHNV and CDR2 YYDKDF (reference sequence). Between the trimmed V and J ends, which lost 7 bases and 10 bases, there was a span of 26 bases. This CDR3 contains 16 residues. The CDR3 nucleotides are TGTGCCACCACCAGCACCGGGTCAGCCCATATGTGTCCCCAGCATTTT. This gives the protein CATTSTGSAHMCPQHF.

This chain joins TRBV10-3 and TRBJ2-1, with D perhaps matching TRBD2 (5 bases). The V and J ends lost 2 bases and 7 bases respectively, with 12 bases between them. CDR1 and CDR2 from the germline V gene are ENHRY and SYGVKD. This CDR3 spans 14 amino acids. The CDR3 nucleotides read TGTGCCATCAGTGAGATACGGCCGGGGAATGAGCAGTTCTTC. Amino acid sequence: CAISEIRPGNEQFF.

This chain links TRBV12-3 or TRBV12-4 with TRBJ1-6; D not resolved. Trimming shortened V by 3 bases and J by 11 bases, and 8 bases separated the two germline ends. The CDR3 contains 12 residues. Written as DNA, the CDR3 is TGTGCCAGCAGTTTGGAGTTACCACCCCTCCACTTT. This encodes CASSLELPPLHF.